A selection of T cell receptor beta chains follows, all from one sample in a study of blood T cell repertoires in COVID-19. Clones were sequenced by immunoSEQ multiplex PCR, and TCRdb holds only the in-frame ones, with some missing. The sample has a few hundred thousand clones; more than 85% are singletons. The sequenced sample was peripheral blood. Receptors originate from a human donor in a cohort sampled during active COVID-19. CDR3s leave out the opening cysteine and the closing phenylalanine or tryptophan. Clone size is shown for a subset of rows, as once, few, many or a class of expanded clone.

size	V	CDR3
NA	TRBV19	ATKRTGNTDTQY
once	TRBV28	ASNPRLAGNEQF
NA	TRBV5-1	ASSLALPEDEQF
NA	TRBV19	ASSIGGRKSYQETQY
NA	TRBV15	ATSRDLGGRVDEQF
NA	TRBV4-2	ASSQGTSGRYTDTQY
NA	TRBV7-9	ASSLTRGGAGAYEQF
NA	TRBV5-1	ASSWTSGGSYNEQF
NA	TRBV30	AWSVSGLVGDTQY
few	TRBV9	ASSVDSSEANYGYT
NA	TRBV18	ASSRRTGQETQY
NA	TRBV5-1	ASSLATRDGYT
NA	TRBV5-1	ASSPGTAFNYGYT
NA	TRBV12-3/TRBV12-4	ASSLTGGQLRY
NA	TRBV5-5	ASGMEADTQY
NA	TRBV5-1	ASSHRSDRGPTDTQY
NA	TRBV29-1	SVKGTSGSSEQF
NA	TRBV5-1	ASSDSPGYGYT
NA	TRBV15	ATSRIFGGTVFYGYT
NA	TRBV6-1	ASSEGAGYYGYT
NA	TRBV5-1	ASSLGPPGQGHEQF
NA	TRBV3-1/TRBV3-2	ASSPQNTEAF
once	TRBV29-1	SVEERMQETQY
NA	TRBV3-1/TRBV3-2	ASSQFSETQY
NA	TRBV29-1	SVGLGLQNEQF
few	TRBV7-3	ASSFMDFSDEQY
NA	TRBV7-3	ASSLGSTDRASRYGYT
NA	TRBV30	AWSSVATNEKLF
once	TRBV2	ASRDGTGGNREQY
NA	TRBV7-8	ASSVGTGNQPQH
once	TRBV5-1	ASSLLTGEGSYNEQF
once	TRBV6-1	ASSYGTGVEKLF
NA	TRBV19	ASSSSGTSVYNEQF
many	TRBV4-2	ASSQRGLMNTGELF
NA	TRBV2	ASSPMEALNYGYT
NA	TRBV7-2	ASSLDLSGVNYGYT
NA	TRBV18	ASSPSTGRGSGVEQY
NA	TRBV5-1	ASSLDPVGVEQF
NA	TRBV28	ASRPQDLLGYT
NA	TRBV5-1	ASSLAADTQY
NA	TRBV7-3	ASSQGLAGGTDTQY
NA	TRBV7-2	ASSSDRRTEAF
NA	TRBV3-1/TRBV3-2	ASSQFRDINEKLF